These 30 T cell receptor beta chains were all obtained from the same sample, sequenced in a study of beta chain features in type 1 diabetes (dated by TCRdb to 2016 to 2019). The research as a whole found: Type 1 diabetes patients showed a moderate but significant shortening of TCRB CDR3 length in all four CD4+ subsets.

The library was obtained by the immunoSEQ multiplex PCR assay. All of the isolated RNA was reverse transcribed with the High Capacity cDNA Reverse Transcription Kit, so expressed TCRB transcripts were sequenced. The table was pulled from immuneACCESS by TCRdb, which kept in-frame rearrangements only. Such tables lose some clones; where checked, under half of the loss comes from unresolved V genes, and the rest has no known cause. The sample has more than 300,000 clones on record, around an eighth of them singletons. The top ten constitute 0.01% of the sample. Antigen specificity for these receptors is unknown. Input material: naive CD4+ T cells from blood. According to the study, the label for this sample's cell subset or site signals: true naive CD4+ T cells. The receptors were sampled from a young woman with type 1 diabetes.

This clone was found a few times. The chain joins TRBV5-1 to TRBJ2-5, with 7 bases fitting TRBD2. CDR3 length: 13 amino acids. CDR1 and CDR2 (germline): SGHRS, YFSETQ. Trimming removed 5 bases from V and 5 bases from J; junction bases left unmatched: 6. CDR3 sequence reads: CASSRGDLETQYF. CDR3 sequence (DNA): TGCGCCAGCAGTCGGGGGGACCTGGAGACCCAGTACTTC.

The gene calls are TRBV4-2 and TRBJ2-7, with D possibly TRBD1 on 5 matching bases. This CDR3 contains 16 residues. V gave up 4 bases and J gave up 1 base, with 17 bases separating them. Per the germline V gene, CDR1 is LGHNA and CDR2 is YNFKEQ. The chain's CDR3 is CASSPTGQGSSYEQYF. The DNA of the CDR3 is TGTGCCAGCAGCCCGACCGGGCAGGGATCTTCCTACGAGCAGTACTTC.

The chain uses TRBV19 and TRBJ2-5; 8 positions agree with TRBD2. The CDR3 sequence is 13 residues long. V lost 9 bases to trimming and J lost 4 bases; unmatched junction nucleotides: 7. Germline V gives CDR1 LNHDA, CDR2 SQIVND (reference sequence). The CDR3 bases are TGTGCCAGCCGCGGGGGGCTCGGAGAGACCCAGTACTTC. Translated: CASRGGLGETQYF.

The rearrangement links TRBV29-1 to TRBJ1-1; D is ambiguous. CDR3 length: 16 residues. Germline CDR1 SQVTM, CDR2 ANQGSEA. The V gene lost 4 bases and the J gene lost 0 bases, with 18 bases spanning the gap. DNA of the CDR3: TGCAGCGTTGTTGGAGGCCGGGAAGGGATGAACACTGAAGCTTTCTTT. It specifies CSVVGGREGMNTEAFF. The complete variable domain, with remaining parts taken from reference TRBV29-1 and TRBJ1-1, reads SAVISQKPSRDICQRGTSLTIQCQVDSQVTMMFWYRQQPGQSLTLIATANQGSEATYESGFVIDKFPISRPNLTFSTLTVSNMSPEDSSIYLCSVVGGREGMNTEAFFGQGTRLTVV.

The chain combines TRBV19 with TRBJ1-5, with TRBD1 matching 11 bases. J gave up 6 bases and V 6 bases, and 4 bases lay outside the gene matches. CDR3 size: 14 residues. Germline lookup yields CDR1 LNHDA and CDR2 SQIVND (reference sequence). The CDR3 DNA reads as TGTGCCAGTAGCGGGGACAGGGGGGCTCAGCCCCAGCATTTT. It codes for CASSGDRGAQPQHF.

The chain carries TRBV7-9 and TRBJ2-1, with 10 bases that match TRBD2. The trim removed 5 bases at V and 10 bases at J, leaving 8 bases unmatched. Germline V gene sequence: CDR1 SEHNR, CDR2 FQNEAQ (reference sequence). The CDR3 covers 14 residues. CDR3 nucleotides: TGTGCCAGCAGCCTCCTAGCGGGAGTCGGCGAGCAGTTCTTC. This encodes CASSLLAGVGEQFF.

This sequence joins TRBV30 and TRBJ1-4, with D perhaps TRBD1 (6 bases). CDR1 and CDR2 from the germline V gene are GTSNPN and SVGIG (reference sequence). Trimming pared 1 base from V and 7 bases from J, leaving 13 bases between. This CDR3 spans 14 amino acids. The CDR3 DNA follows: TGTGCCTGGAGTGAAGGGACATGGGGTGAAAAACTGTTTTTT. Encoded protein: CAWSEGTWGEKLFF.

The rearrangement uses TRBV14 and TRBJ2-1; D is possibly TRBD1 (5 bases). This CDR3 has 15 residues. Trimming removed 4 bases at V and 9 bases at J, with 19 bases between. Germline V gives CDR1 SGHDN, CDR2 FVKESK. CDR3 nucleotide sequence: TGTGCCAGCAGCCCCATATTGGGGCGTTTAGGTGAGCAGTTCTTC. Its translation is CASSPILGRLGEQFF.

The rearrangement joins TRBV7-9 to TRBJ2-1; D unclear. V lost 2 bases and J 8 bases, leaving 13 bases between the germline ends. Per germline, CDR1 SEHNR and CDR2 FQNEAQ (reference sequence). The CDR3 has 14 residues. The CDR3, as DNA: TGTGCCAGCAGCTTACTTCTGCGAGGCGATGAGCAGTTCTTC. Translating gives CASSLLLRGDEQFF. The full variable domain, completed using reference TRBV7-9 and TRBJ2-1, is DTGVSQNPRHKITKRGQNVTFRCDPISEHNRLYWYRQTLGQGPEFLTYFQNEAQLEKSRLLSDRFSAERPKGSFSTLEIQRTEQGDSAMYLCASSLLLRGDEQFFGPGTRLTVL.

This chain connects TRBV5-1 to TRBJ2-7; 7 bases line up with TRBD1. Germline trimming cut 3 bases from V and 3 bases from J; bases unmatched to any gene: 12. The CDR3 loop spans 16 amino acids. Looked up from germline, CDR1 is SGHRS and CDR2 is YFSETQ. For the CDR3, the DNA is TGCGCCAGCAGCTCCGGGCTGGGGACAGCTGGCTACGAGCAGTACTTC. Encoded protein: CASSSGLGTAGYEQYF.

This clone was seen only a few times. The chain is built from TRBV7-2 and TRBJ2-5; 9 bases match TRBD2. This CDR3 is built from 15 residues. The J segment lost 4 bases and the V segment lost 4 bases, leaving 7 bases of the junction unmatched. Germline loops: CDR1 SGHTA, CDR2 FQGNSA. The CDR3 reads CASSSQRGDGETQYF. CDR3 DNA sequence: TGTGCCAGCAGCTCCCAGCGGGGGGACGGAGAGACCCAGTACTTC. Full variable domain (remainder filled in from reference TRBV7-2 and TRBJ2-5): GAGVSQSPSNKVTEKGKDVELRCDPISGHTALYWYRQSLGQGLEFLIYFQGNSAPDKSGLPSDRFSAERTGGSVSTLTIQRTQQEDSAVYLCASSSQRGDGETQYFGPGTRLLVL.

The rearrangement uses TRBV19 and TRBJ2-1, with D possibly TRBD2 on 6 matching bases. V lost 7 bases and J lost 4, with 11 bases in between. The CDR3 is made up of 13 amino acids. Per germline, CDR1 LNHDA and CDR2 SQIVND (reference sequence). CDR3 in DNA: TGTGCCAGTACGGGAGCGGAGTACAATGAGCAGTTCTTC. Amino acids: CASTGAEYNEQFF.

The J gene is TRBJ2-7, the V gene TRBV19, with 7 bases matching TRBD2. The CDR3 consists of 14 residues. The V and J ends lost 6 bases and 2 bases, in that order; junction bases with no gene match: 7. CDR1 is LNHDA, CDR2 SQIVND, per germline (reference sequence). The chain's CDR3 is CASSSGLNPYEQYF. The DNA of the CDR3 is TGTGCCAGTAGCTCGGGACTAAACCCCTACGAGCAGTACTTC. Filled out from reference TRBV19 and TRBJ2-7, the complete variable domain reads DGGITQSPKYLFRKEGQNVTLSCEQNLNHDAMYWYRQDPGQGLRLIYYSQIVNDFQKGDIAEGYSVSREKKESFPLTVTSAQKNPTAFYLCASSSGLNPYEQYFGPGTRLTVT.

The chain combines TRBV5-4 with TRBJ1-5; 7 nucleotides match TRBD1. The trim removed 4 bases at V and 0 bases at J, leaving 1 base unmatched. The V gene's germline CDR1 is SGHNT and CDR2 YYREEE (reference sequence). CDR3 length: 14 residues. The CDR3 is CASSRQGSNQPQHF. CDR3 nucleotides: TGTGCCAGCAGCCGACAGGGTAGCAATCAGCCCCAGCATTTT.

This clone came up a few times. The chain uses TRBV9 and TRBJ2-5; 9 bases line up with TRBD2. Per the germline V gene, CDR1 is SGDLS and CDR2 is YYNGEE. CDR3 length: 14 amino acids. V was pared by 3 bases and J by 2 bases, with 2 bases of the junction left unmatched. This chain's CDR3 is CASSASGEQETQYF. CDR3 sequence (DNA): TGTGCCAGCAGCGCTAGCGGGGAGCAAGAGACCCAGTACTTC.

The CDR3 is CASSLEADGTQYF. CDR3 bases: TGCGCCAGCAGCTTGGAAGCGGATGGGACCCAGTACTTC. The chain joins TRBV5-1 to TRBJ2-5; weak D call: TRBD2 (5 bases). Trimming pared 0 bases from V and 7 bases from J, leaving 10 bases between. This CDR3 is built from 13 residues. The germline gives CDR1 SGHRS, CDR2 YFSETQ.

This clone was detected only a few times. V is TRBV7-2 and J is TRBJ1-5; tentative D call: TRBD1 (6 bases). V was cut by 6 bases and J by 0 bases, with 12 bases left in between. Germline values: CDR1 SGHTA, CDR2 FQGNSA. The CDR3 is 15 residues long. The CDR3 sequence: CASSLQGSSNQPQHF. The DNA for the CDR3 is TGTGCCAGCAGTCTACAGGGATCTAGCAATCAGCCCCAGCATTTT.

The sample holds a few counts of this clone. V usage is TRBV9 and J usage is TRBJ2-6, with D possibly being TRBD1 (6 bases). Deletions cut 5 bases from V and 2 bases from J, with 14 bases between. Germline V lookup: CDR1 SGDLS, CDR2 YYNGEE. The CDR3 is 16 residues long. The CDR3 DNA reads TGTGCCAGCAGTCGGAGTGGGGGCGCTGGGGCCAACGTCCTGACTTTC. Amino acid sequence: CASSRSGGAGANVLTF.

The chain combines TRBV7-9 with TRBJ1-1; D is ambiguous. The CDR3 sequence is 18 residues long. Germline V gene lookup returns CDR1 SEHNR and CDR2 FQNEAQ (reference sequence). The ends were cut back, 1 base at V and 0 bases at J, with 18 bases in the middle. The CDR3 DNA follows: TGTGCCAGCAGCTTAGTGAGTAGTTCGGTCAGCGTGAACACTGAAGCTTTCTTT. Its protein is CASSLVSSSVSVNTEAFF.

The rearrangement links TRBV18 to TRBJ1-2; D is unresolved. Germline V gene lookup returns CDR1 KGHSH and CDR2 LQKENI. The V end was cut by 4 bases, the J end by 2 bases, with 14 bases between. The CDR3 has 15 residues. This chain's CDR3 is CASSREGPGNYGYTF. Here the CDR3 DNA reads TGTGCCAGCTCACGCGAGGGCCCAGGCAACTATGGCTACACCTTC.

The chain has TRBV15 and TRBJ2-2; D might be TRBD1 (6 bases). CDR1 LNHNV and CDR2 YYDKDF come from the germline V gene (reference sequence). V gave up 2 bases and J gave up 4 bases, with 14 bases separating them. This CDR3 contains 16 residues. The CDR3 here is CATSRPGTRSTGELFF. CDR3 sequence (DNA): TGTGCCACCAGCAGACCTGGGACACGGAGCACCGGGGAGCTGTTTTTT.

This clone has more than one count but fewer than ten. The rearrangement uses TRBV4-2 and TRBJ2-7, with 7 bases lining up with TRBD2. CDR3 size: 16 residues. Germline V gene sequence: CDR1 LGHNA, CDR2 YNFKEQ. The V segment lost 1 base and the J segment 3 bases; nucleotides outside the gene matches: 9. CDR3 protein: CASSQVEREANYEQYF. As DNA, the CDR3 is TGTGCCAGCAGCCAAGTCGAACGGGAGGCGAACTACGAGCAGTACTTC.

The chain carries TRBV29-1 and TRBJ2-1, with 11 bases identical to TRBD2. V dropped 7 bases and J dropped 9; count of bases not matched to a gene: 14. The CDR3 is 15 residues long. Germline CDR1 and CDR2: SQVTM and ANQGSEA. The CDR3 coding sequence is TGCAGCGAGTTAGCGGGAGGGCCGGATTTCACTGAGCAGTTCTTC. Protein sequence: CSELAGGPDFTEQFF.

This chain joins TRBV5-1 and TRBJ2-7, with D perhaps matching TRBD2 (6 bases). CDR1 and CDR2 (germline): SGHRS, YFSETQ. The ends were cut back, 4 bases at V and 3 bases at J, with 14 bases in the middle. The CDR3 is 14 residues long. The CDR3 region is CASSVAGTYYEQYF. The DNA for the CDR3 is TGCGCCAGCAGCGTGGCCGGGACTTACTACGAGCAGTACTTC. Full variable domain (remainder filled in from reference TRBV5-1 and TRBJ2-7): KAGVTQTPRYLIKTRGQQVTLSCSPISGHRSVSWYQQTPGQGLQFLFEYFSETQRNKGNFPGRFSGRQFSNSRSEMNVSTLELGDSALYLCASSVAGTYYEQYFGPGTRLTVT.

This chain uses TRBV27 with TRBJ2-5; 10 bases fit TRBD1. Germline values: CDR1 MNHEY, CDR2 SMNVEV (reference sequence). V dropped 6 bases and J dropped 7; count of bases not matched to a gene: 8. The CDR3 runs to 14 residues. CDR3 sequence reads: CASSSRDRGVTQYF. For the CDR3, the DNA is TGTGCCAGCAGCTCCCGGGACAGGGGAGTGACCCAGTACTTC.

The rearrangement links TRBV19 to TRBJ1-3; no clear D gene. The V end was cut by 3 bases, the J end by 0 bases, with 15 bases between. This CDR3 has 17 amino acids. Germline CDR1 reads LNHDA; CDR2 reads SQIVND (reference sequence). CDR3 loop: CASSIPTRRLSGNTIYF. CDR3 bases: TGTGCCAGTAGTATTCCGACTCGCCGCCTCTCTGGAAACACCATATATTTT.

V and J are TRBV25-1 and TRBJ2-2; maybe TRBD2 (7 bases). V was cut by 7 bases and J by 9 bases, with 21 bases left in between. Germline loops: CDR1 MGHDK, CDR2 SYGVNS. The CDR3 runs 15 residues. In DNA, the CDR3 is TGTGCCAGCATAGGGGGGACTAACCTCGACCGGGAGCTGTTTTTT. This sequence encodes CASIGGTNLDRELFF.

The chain joins TRBV4-3 to TRBJ2-7, with 10 bases matching TRBD1. Losses at the gene ends were 4 bases for V and 3 bases for J; bases not matched to a gene: 0. In germline, CDR1 is LGHNA, CDR2 YSLEER. The length of the CDR3 is 13 residues. CDR3 coding DNA: TGCGCCAGCAGCCGGGACAGGGGCTACGAGCAGTACTTC. The encoded protein is CASSRDRGYEQYF.

The rearrangement joins TRBV14 to TRBJ1-1; 7 bases line up with TRBD1. Germline trimming cut 0 bases from V and 11 bases from J; bases unmatched to any gene: 6. This CDR3 spans 13 amino acids. Germline V gene sequence: CDR1 SGHDN, CDR2 FVKESK. CDR3 sequence: CASSQEGGAGAFF. CDR3 DNA sequence: TGTGCCAGCAGCCAAGAAGGGGGCGCCGGGGCTTTCTTT.

This clone was observed a handful of times. The chain joins TRBV5-6 to TRBJ2-1, with 10 bases fitting TRBD2. Trimming removed 8 bases from V and 4 bases from J; junction bases left unmatched: 0. This CDR3 is 12 amino acids long. Germline CDR1 and CDR2: SGHDT and YYEEEE. The CDR3 region is CASSGGYNEQFF. DNA for the CDR3: TGTGCCAGTAGCGGGGGGTACAATGAGCAGTTCTTC.